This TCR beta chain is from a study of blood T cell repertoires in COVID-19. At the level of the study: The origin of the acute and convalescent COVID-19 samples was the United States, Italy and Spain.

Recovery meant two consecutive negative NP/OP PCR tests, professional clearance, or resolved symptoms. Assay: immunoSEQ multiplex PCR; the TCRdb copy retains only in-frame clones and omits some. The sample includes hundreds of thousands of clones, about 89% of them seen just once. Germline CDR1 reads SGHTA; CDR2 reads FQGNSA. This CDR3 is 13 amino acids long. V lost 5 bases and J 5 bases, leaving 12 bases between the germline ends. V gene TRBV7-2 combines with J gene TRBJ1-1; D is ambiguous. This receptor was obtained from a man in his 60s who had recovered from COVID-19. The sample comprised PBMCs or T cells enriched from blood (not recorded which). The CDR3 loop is CASSNTGFTEAFF. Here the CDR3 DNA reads TGTGCCAGCAGCAATACGGGTTTTACTGAAGCTTTCTTT.